The source of this TCR beta chain is a study of T cell repertoires in cytomegalovirus infection. To note about this clonotype: As yet, its antigen is unknown.

Study outcomes and limitations: Summed frequency of public TCR beta families distinguished CMV carriers with the relevant HLA.

MiXCR, run by TCRdb on the reads, gives a single entry per CDR3 protein. Of under 200,000 distinct CDR3 sequences listed, about a fifth are singletons. The CDR3 consists of 17 residues. V was pared by 2 bases and J by 0 bases, with 9 bases of the junction left unmatched. Germline CDR1 SGHVS, CDR2 FQNEAQ. V gene TRBV7-8 combines with J gene TRBJ1-1; 7 nucleotides agree with TRBD1. The clonotype comes from a human donor in good health (CMV status not recorded). Some clones in this sample may be carry-over from other donors' samples. Sequencing used CD8+ T cells from cultured PBMCs, obtained from culture after CMV antigen stimulation. In DNA, the CDR3 is TGTGCCAGCAGCTTATATGGCCTGACAGGGCTGAACACTGAAGCTTTCTTT. Its protein product is CASSLYGLTGLNTEAFF. The complete variable domain, with remaining parts taken from reference TRBV7-8 and TRBJ1-1, reads GAGVSQSPRYKVAKRGQDVALRCDPISGHVSLFWYQQALGQGPEFLTYFQNEAQLDKSGLPSDRFFAERPEGSVSTLKIQRTQQEDSAVYLCASSLYGLTGLNTEAFFGQGTRLTVV.